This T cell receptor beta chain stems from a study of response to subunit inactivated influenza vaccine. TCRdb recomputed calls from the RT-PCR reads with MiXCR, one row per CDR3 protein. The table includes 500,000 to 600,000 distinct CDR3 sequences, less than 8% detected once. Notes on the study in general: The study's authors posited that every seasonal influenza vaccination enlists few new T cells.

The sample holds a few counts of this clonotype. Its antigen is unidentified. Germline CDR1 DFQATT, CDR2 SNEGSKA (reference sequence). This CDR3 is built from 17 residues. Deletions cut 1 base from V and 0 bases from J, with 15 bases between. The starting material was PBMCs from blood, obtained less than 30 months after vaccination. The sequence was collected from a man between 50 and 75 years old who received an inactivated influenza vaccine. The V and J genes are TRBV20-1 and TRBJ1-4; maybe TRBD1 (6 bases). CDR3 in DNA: TGCAGTGCTAGAGGGGACACTTTTTTCGCAACTAATGAAAAACTGTTTTTT. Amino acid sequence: CSARGDTFFATNEKLFF.